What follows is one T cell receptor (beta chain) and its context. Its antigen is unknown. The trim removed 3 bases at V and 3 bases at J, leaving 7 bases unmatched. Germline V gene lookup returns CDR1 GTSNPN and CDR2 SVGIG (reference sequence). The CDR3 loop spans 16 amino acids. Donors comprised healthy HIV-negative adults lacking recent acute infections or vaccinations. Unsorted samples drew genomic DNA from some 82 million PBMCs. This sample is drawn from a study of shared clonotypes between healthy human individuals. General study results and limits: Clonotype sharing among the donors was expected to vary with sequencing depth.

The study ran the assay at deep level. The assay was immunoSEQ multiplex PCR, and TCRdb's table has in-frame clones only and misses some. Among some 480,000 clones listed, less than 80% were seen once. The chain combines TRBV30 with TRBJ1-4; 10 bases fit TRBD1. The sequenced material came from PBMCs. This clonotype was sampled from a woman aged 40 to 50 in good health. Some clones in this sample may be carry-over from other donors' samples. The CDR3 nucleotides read TGTGCCTGGAGCTCAGGACAGGGGGTTGCTAATGAAAAACTGTTTTTT. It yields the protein CAWSSGQGVANEKLFF.